Below are 32 T cell receptor beta chains sequenced from a single sample in a study of OX40 agonist ivuxolimab in advanced cancers. TCRdb's table, derived via immunoSEQ multiplex PCR, lists solely in-frame clones and lacks some. The sample has some 55,000 clones, more than 75% seen once. The input for sequencing was CD4+ or CD8+ T cells sorted from blood, taken in a trial of the OX40 agonist ivuxolimab. Every receptor here comes from an adult with an advanced solid tumor such as melanoma, head and neck, liver or kidney cancer.

This clone appeared a single time. The chain links TRBV7-2 to TRBJ1-2; D gene unclear. Germline CDR1 and CDR2: SGHTA and FQGNSA. The CDR3 covers 17 residues. V shed 5 bases and J shed 0 bases, with 19 bases lying between them. CDR3 sequence (DNA): TGTGCCAGCAGCCTAAAATCCCTAGCACCCGCTAACTATGGCTACACCTTC. Residues: CASSLKSLAPANYGYTF.

The CDR3 is CAISDRQGNNSPLHF. Here the CDR3 DNA reads TGTGCCATCAGTGATCGACAGGGCAATAATTCACCCCTCCACTTT. The chain links TRBV10-3 to TRBJ1-6; 7 nucleotides agree with TRBD1. V lost 3 bases to trimming and J lost 5 bases; unmatched junction nucleotides: 4. The V gene's germline CDR1 is ENHRY and CDR2 SYGVKD. CDR3 length equals 15 residues.

The J gene is TRBJ1-1, the V gene TRBV7-2; 8 bases are a match to TRBD1. Germline V lookup: CDR1 SGHTA, CDR2 FQGNSA. Germline trimming cut 4 bases from V and 5 bases from J; bases unmatched to any gene: 3. The CDR3 totals 13 residues. CDR3 nucleotide sequence: TGTGCCAGCAGCTCACAGGGGGGGACTGAAGCTTTCTTT. This gives the protein CASSSQGGTEAFF.

The table lists this clone with a count of one. The rearrangement links TRBV6-1 to TRBJ1-1, with a possible D match to TRBD1 (6 bases). The CDR3 covers 15 residues. V shed 3 bases and J shed 1 base, with 12 bases lying between them. Per germline, CDR1 MNHNS and CDR2 SASEGT. CDR3 coding DNA: TGTGCCAGCAGTGATGCGGGGGCAGCGAACACTGAAGCTTTCTTT. It translates to CASSDAGAANTEAFF.

This chain uses TRBV27 with TRBJ1-1; D remains unclear. The germline V and J ends were trimmed by 6 bases and 6 bases, with 14 bases remaining between them. The germline CDR1 and CDR2 sequences are MNHEY and SMNVEV (reference sequence). The CDR3 is 13 amino acids. CDR3 sequence: CASSSGWLSEAFF. The CDR3, as DNA: TGTGCCAGCAGCTCCGGTTGGCTCTCTGAAGCTTTCTTT.

V is TRBV28 and J is TRBJ1-3; D uncertain. Germline V lookup: CDR1 MDHEN, CDR2 SYDVKM. The CDR3 has 11 amino acids. Trimming shortened V by 9 bases and J by 2 bases, and 5 bases separated the two germline ends. This CDR3 is CASNPGNTIYF. Here the CDR3 DNA reads TGTGCCAGTAACCCTGGAAACACCATATATTTT.

This clone came up once. The chain joins TRBV29-1 to TRBJ1-1, with D unclear. The V gene lost 5 bases and the J gene lost 1 base, with 17 bases spanning the gap. CDR3 length: 15 amino acids. CDR1 SQVTM and CDR2 ANQGSEA come from the germline V gene. The CDR3 DNA is TGCAGCGTTTTGCGGCCGCCGGGCGGGAACACTGAAGCTTTCTTT. Translated: CSVLRPPGGNTEAFF.

The gene calls are TRBV6-6 and TRBJ1-2; TRBD1 is a possible D gene (6 bases). There are 13 residues in the CDR3. Per germline, CDR1 MNHNY and CDR2 SVGAGI (reference sequence). Between the trimmed V and J ends, which lost 6 bases and 4 bases, there was a span of 12 bases. The CDR3 sequence is CASRLQGTYGYTF. The CDR3 bases are TGTGCCAGCAGACTACAGGGTACCTATGGCTACACCTTC.

The V and J genes are TRBV6-6 and TRBJ1-5; no clear D. The CDR3 spans 16 residues. V was pared by 5 bases and J by 1 base, with 15 bases between. CDR1 and CDR2 (germline): MNHNY, SVGAGI (reference sequence). The CDR3 spells CASSPLKGVSNQPQHF. CDR3 sequence (DNA): TGTGCCAGCAGTCCATTGAAGGGAGTAAGCAATCAGCCCCAGCATTTT.

This clone was seen only once. The chain couples TRBV5-1 to TRBJ2-2, with 7 bases identical to TRBD1. There are 16 residues in the CDR3. Germline V gene data show CDR1 as SGHRS and CDR2 as YFSETQ. The J segment lost 0 bases and the V segment lost 4 bases, leaving 6 bases of the junction unmatched. CDR3 in amino acids: CASSSTGAPNTGELFF. As DNA, the CDR3 is TGCGCCAGCAGCAGCACAGGGGCCCCGAACACCGGGGAGCTGTTTTTT.

Only a few counts were recorded for this clone. The chain carries TRBV18 and TRBJ1-1; no firm D call. Germline V CDR1 and CDR2: KGHSH, LQKENI. V was shortened by 1 base and J by 3 bases, with 6 bases between the two germline ends. The CDR3 runs 13 residues. CDR3 protein: CASSPQTHTEAFF. CDR3 DNA sequence: TGTGCCAGCTCACCACAGACCCACACTGAAGCTTTCTTT.

The J gene is TRBJ1-2, the V gene TRBV19; D gene unclear. Germline values: CDR1 LNHDA, CDR2 SQIVND (reference sequence). This CDR3 has 14 residues. The germline V and J ends were trimmed by 0 bases and 7 bases, with 12 bases remaining between them. The CDR3 region has the DNA TGTGCCAGTAGTATAGATGATTCGGTGGGTGGCTACACCTTC. As protein: CASSIDDSVGGYTF.

This clone was detected only a few times. This chain connects TRBV4-1 to TRBJ2-7; no clear D gene. The germline V gene has CDR1 MGHRA and CDR2 YSYEKL. Trimming stripped 4 bases from V and 3 bases from J, with 19 bases between. The CDR3 has 16 amino acids. The CDR3 sequence is CASSPSLQARVYEQYF. The CDR3 DNA follows: TGCGCCAGCAGCCCGTCTCTCCAGGCTAGGGTCTACGAGCAGTACTTC.

This chain uses TRBV11-3 with TRBJ2-3; 16 bases line up with TRBD2. Germline loops: CDR1 SGHNT, CDR2 YENEEA. The CDR3 length is 16 residues. V lost 5 bases to trimming and J lost 5 bases; unmatched junction nucleotides: 4. CDR3 in amino acids: CASSAGLAGGIDTQYF. DNA for the CDR3: TGTGCCAGCAGCGCGGGACTAGCGGGAGGGATAGATACGCAGTATTTT. The whole variable domain, filled in from reference TRBV11-3 and TRBJ2-3, reads EAGVVQSPRYKIIEKKQPVAFWCNPISGHNTLYWYLQNLGQGPELLIRYENEEAVDDSQLPKDRFSAERLKGVDSTLKIQPAELGDSAVYLCASSAGLAGGIDTQYFGPGTRLTVL.

This clone came up once. V and J are TRBV11-2 and TRBJ2-1; D not certain. The CDR3 contains 14 residues. Trimming took off 1 base at V and 10 bases at J, with 14 bases between the two ends. Germline CDR1 SGHAT, CDR2 FQNNGV. The CDR3 is CASSLGTRIGEQFF. The CDR3 bases are TGTGCCAGCAGCTTAGGGACGAGGATAGGGGAGCAGTTCTTC.

The V gene is TRBV5-1, the J gene TRBJ1-1; a possible D gene is TRBD1 (6 bases). The CDR3 runs 15 residues. V was pared by 3 bases and J by 1 base, with 13 bases between. CDR1 is SGHRS and CDR2 is YFSETQ in the germline V gene. The CDR3 nucleotides read TGCGCCAGCAGCTCTATAACAGGGAGGAACACTGAAGCTTTCTTT. Its protein product is CASSSITGRNTEAFF. Based on the CDR3 plus reference TRBV5-1 and TRBJ1-1, the full variable domain is KAGVTQTPRYLIKTRGQQVTLSCSPISGHRSVSWYQQTPGQGLQFLFEYFSETQRNKGNFPGRFSGRQFSNSRSEMNVSTLELGDSALYLCASSSITGRNTEAFFGQGTRLTVV.

The chain is built from TRBV10-2 and TRBJ2-7; 12 bases fit TRBD1. With 8 bases clipped from V and 3 bases from J, the junction kept 8 bases outside the gene matches. Per the germline V gene, CDR1 is WSHSY and CDR2 is SAAADI. This CDR3 contains 15 residues. The CDR3 region has the DNA TGCGCCAGCGGCCGGGGACAGGGGGCTAACTACGAGCAGTACTTC. Translating it yields CASGRGQGANYEQYF.

The chain employs TRBV11-2 and TRBJ1-2; tentative D call: TRBD1 (5 bases). The germline V gene has CDR1 SGHAT and CDR2 FQNNGV. The CDR3 contains 15 residues. Trimming stripped 0 bases from V and 3 bases from J, with 11 bases between. The DNA of the CDR3 is TGTGCCAGCAGCTTAGATCCCGCAGGGTACTATGGCTACACCTTC. As protein: CASSLDPAGYYGYTF.

The rearrangement links TRBV5-6 to TRBJ2-7; D is tentatively TRBD1 or TRBD2 (6 bases each). Germline V lookup: CDR1 SGHDT, CDR2 YYEEEE. Trimming took 4 bases from V and 5 from J, leaving 16 bases between them. This CDR3 has 14 amino acids. CDR3 amino acids: CASSPPRGLDEQYF. The CDR3 nucleotides read TGTGCCAGCAGCCCTCCACGGGGGCTTGACGAGCAGTACTTC. Drawing the rest from reference TRBV5-6 and TRBJ2-7, the complete variable domain is DAGVTQSPTHLIKTRGQQVTLRCSPKSGHDTVSWYQQALGQGPQFIFQYYEEEERQRGNFPDRFSGHQFPNYSSELNVNALLLGDSALYLCASSPPRGLDEQYFGPGTRLTVT.

The rearrangement links TRBV19 to TRBJ1-5; no firm D call. Germline lookup yields CDR1 LNHDA and CDR2 SQIVND (reference sequence). This CDR3 has 15 amino acids. The ends were cut back, 0 bases at V and 2 bases at J, with 8 bases in the middle. The CDR3 bases are TGTGCCAGTAGTATAGAAGGACTTCGCAATCAGCCCCAGCATTTT. This translates into CASSIEGLRNQPQHF.

CDR3 loop: CASSFRGSGRETQYF. CDR3 DNA sequence: TGTGCCAGCAGCTTTAGGGGGTCGGGAAGGGAGACCCAGTACTTC. The chain uses TRBV7-3 and TRBJ2-5, with D perhaps matching TRBD1 (6 bases). V was shortened by 3 bases and J by 5 bases, with 16 bases between the two germline ends. The CDR3 totals 15 residues. Per germline, CDR1 SGHTA and CDR2 FQGTGA.

The rearrangement links TRBV6-6 to TRBJ1-6; 7 nucleotides agree with TRBD1. The CDR3 runs 15 residues. Germline V gene data show CDR1 as MNHNY and CDR2 as SVGAGI (reference sequence). J gave up 5 bases and V 6 bases, and 7 bases lay outside the gene matches. CDR3 sequence reads: CASRGGQVDNSPLHF. CDR3 bases: TGTGCCAGCAGGGGAGGACAGGTCGATAATTCACCCCTCCACTTT.

This clone turned up a few times. The chain joins TRBV4-1 to TRBJ2-6, with TRBD1 identical over 11 bases. Germline values: CDR1 MGHRA, CDR2 YSYEKL. This CDR3 contains 19 residues. The J segment lost 2 bases and the V segment lost 1 base, leaving 7 bases of the junction unmatched. CDR3: CASSQGGGQGATGANVLTF. For the CDR3, the DNA is TGCGCCAGCAGCCAAGGAGGAGGACAGGGGGCTACTGGGGCCAACGTCCTGACTTTC.

The chain is built from TRBV6-4 and TRBJ2-7, with D unresolved. CDR3 length: 13 residues. In germline, CDR1 is MRHNA, CDR2 SNTAGT. This CDR3 is CAEPGRTSYEQYF. The CDR3 region has the DNA TGTGCTGAGCCGGGCAGAACTTCCTACGAGCAGTACTTC.

CDR3 coding DNA: TGTGCCAGCAGGGCTACCGGGACCCGAAACACTGAAGCTTTCTTT. Amino acids: CASRATGTRNTEAFF. The J gene is TRBJ1-1, the V gene TRBV7-9; weak D call: TRBD1 (5 bases). CDR3 length: 15 residues. The V end was cut by 6 bases, the J end by 2 bases, with 16 bases between. The V gene's germline CDR1 is SEHNR and CDR2 FQNEAQ (reference sequence).

This clone was seen just once. The chain links TRBV6-6 to TRBJ1-2, with 8 positions matching TRBD1. The germline V gene has CDR1 MNHNY and CDR2 SVGAGI (reference sequence). The V and J ends lost 6 bases and 4 bases, in that order; junction bases with no gene match: 13. The CDR3 covers 16 residues. The CDR3 sequence: CASRPDRAARVYGYTF. The DNA for the CDR3 is TGTGCCAGCAGACCGGACAGGGCTGCCAGGGTCTATGGCTACACCTTC.

The chain combines TRBV7-8 with TRBJ1-2; 9 positions agree with TRBD1. The CDR3 is made up of 15 amino acids. Unmatched junction bases numbered 4, after V lost 5 bases and J lost 0 bases. The germline gives CDR1 SGHVS, CDR2 FQNEAQ. The CDR3 sequence is CASSPRDRANYGYTF. Here the CDR3 DNA reads TGTGCCAGCAGCCCCCGGGACAGGGCTAACTATGGCTACACCTTC.

This clone has only one observation. CDR3 coding DNA: TGTGCCAGCAGCCTGACGTCGTGGCCTGCCAGCTACGAGCAGTACTTC. It translates to CASSLTSWPASYEQYF. V gene TRBV7-2 combines with J gene TRBJ2-5; D is undetermined. TRBJ2-7 matches the DNA end more closely, so the J call is doubtful. Germline values: CDR1 SGHTA, CDR2 FQGNSA. The CDR3 totals 16 residues.

This clone was seen more than once but under ten times. J is TRBJ1-4 and V is TRBV28; D call uncertain. This CDR3 spans 12 amino acids. From germline, CDR1 is MDHEN and CDR2 SYDVKM. Trimming removed 7 bases from V and 0 bases from J, with 3 bases in between. CDR3 DNA: TGTGCCAGCACGGCAACTAATGAAAAACTGTTTTTT. Its translation is CASTATNEKLFF.

This chain joins TRBV6-5 and TRBJ1-4, with unresolved D. CDR3 size: 14 residues. Germline values: CDR1 MNHEY, CDR2 SVGAGI. The germline V and J ends were trimmed by 0 bases and 5 bases, with 7 bases remaining between them. The CDR3 nucleotides are TGTGCCAGCAGTTACTCGGCCAAAAATGAAAAACTGTTTTTT. As protein: CASSYSAKNEKLFF.

This clone has only a few counts. The V call is TRBV27, the J call TRBJ2-1; TRBD2 might be the D (6 bases). CDR3 length equals 14 residues. Trimming took 2 bases from V and 7 from J, leaving 12 bases between them. Germline CDR1 and CDR2: MNHEY and SMNVEV (reference sequence). CDR3 loop: CASSLGGRNNEQFF. DNA of the CDR3: TGTGCCAGCAGTTTAGGGGGGAGGAATAATGAGCAGTTCTTC.

In its sample, this clone was seen once. The chain links TRBV5-1 to TRBJ1-2; D is unresolved. Trimming removed 0 bases at V and 0 bases at J, with 6 bases between. The CDR3 totals 14 residues. Germline V gene sequence: CDR1 SGHRS, CDR2 YFSETQ. The CDR3 DNA follows: TGCGCCAGCAGCTTGGACTCCGCTAACTATGGCTACACCTTC. Translating gives CASSLDSANYGYTF.